This TCR beta chain was captured by sequencing in a study of post-analysis software for immune sequencing data. Study-wide findings and caveats: Multiple sclerosis patients had significantly lower normalized Chao1 diversity than controls.

Tagging with unique molecular identifiers was a feature of the TCR beta cDNA libraries. From the PCR reads, TCRdb called clonotypes with MiXCR, one entry per CDR3 protein. The profile covers 750,000 to 900,000 distinct CDR3 sequences, with about 45% appearing a single time and 4.9% taken by the ten largest. This clonotype was seen only a few times. The antigen is undetermined. The source is a girl aged 5 to 17 with multiple sclerosis. Source material: blood.

CDR3 nucleotide sequence: TGCAGTGCTAGAGCACAGGGGACGAGGCAGTACTTC. As protein: CSARAQGTRQYF. The chain employs TRBV20-1 and TRBJ2-7, with TRBD1 matching over 7 bases. Trimming at V came to 1 base and at J to 9 bases, leaving 6 bases not matched to a gene. This CDR3 has 12 residues. CDR1 is DFQATT and CDR2 is SNEGSKA in the germline V gene (reference sequence).